This paragraph reports one T cell receptor (beta chain). The antigen is undetermined. The record originates from a study of T cells in Graves' hyperthyroidism and ophthalmopathy. General study points: Also found in blood were most expanded thyroid clonotypes above 0.001.

Amplification of TCR beta CDR3 regions was performed using RNA transcripts as template. The HTBI primer set drove a first-round RT-PCR of the TCR CDR3. MiXCR, run by TCRdb on the multiplex PCR reads, gives a single entry per CDR3 protein. The table shows about half a million distinct CDR3 sequences, with less than 25% occurring only once. Criteria for exclusion of patients were uncontrolled infection, other autoimmune disease, pregnancy or lactation. Thyroid ultrasound, orbital computed tomography, clinical symptoms, and serum thyroxine and TRAb underpinned diagnoses. An approximately 10 ml volume of fresh peripheral blood provided the PBMCs. There are 13 residues in the CDR3. V lost 3 bases, J lost 0 bases, and 6 bases lay in between. Germline V CDR1 and CDR2: LGHDT, YNNKEL (reference sequence).

The rearrangement links TRBV3-1 to TRBJ2-7; D unclear. Specimen: blood. This TCR derives from a woman aged 70-85 years with Graves' ophthalmopathy. CDR3 nucleotide sequence: TGTGCCAGCAGCCATTCTACCTCCTACGAGCAGTACTTC. Translating it yields CASSHSTSYEQYF.